A single TCR beta chain is shown here with its context. The antigen is not known. UMIs were attached via template switching, each with a 6-nucleotide sample barcode. Reprocessing the 5' RACE reads, TCRdb reports a single entry for every CDR3 protein and omits DNA. Its table records about 380,000 distinct CDR3 sequences. Skipping T cell sorting, the study isolated total RNA directly from whole blood. The CDR3 is 14 amino acids. Germline values: CDR1 SGHRS, CDR2 YFSETQ. The data derive from a study of monozygotic twins with inflammatory bowel disease. General study results and limits: Discordant twins had repertoire similarity that did not differ from that of concordant twins, possibly from limited power. Compared with healthy twins, IBD patients shared fewer clonotypes with others, especially with disease activity.

The specimen sequenced was blood. The chain combines TRBV5-1 with TRBJ1-6; TCRdb picks TRBD1, but there is no DNA to check that call. The sequence came from a human donor with ulcerative colitis or Crohn's disease, or a healthy co-twin of an affected twin (not recorded which). The CDR3 protein is CASSAGEGWSTLHF.